These T cell receptor beta chains were read from a single sample in a study of blood T cell repertoires in COVID-19. Profiling relied on immunoSEQ multiplex PCR, and the TCRdb table lists in-frame clones only, not all of them. The table records about 350,000 clones, roughly nine tenths of them present only once. The sequencing input was peripheral blood. The receptors were gathered from a woman aged 55-69 years with COVID-19, enrolled during active disease. CDR3s include the opening cysteine and the closing phenylalanine or tryptophan. The D gene is left open where the match is weak. Expanded clones are given a class, and other clones once, few, many or no size at all.

-,TRBJ2-1,TRBD2,TRBV5-6,CASSDLAGVYNEQFF,TGTGCCAGCAGCGATTTAGCGGGGGTCTACAATGAGCAGTTCTTC
-,TRBJ1-5,-,TRBV19,CASSISRGNQPQHF,TGTGCCAGTAGTATAAGCAGGGGCAATCAGCCCCAGCATTTT
-,TRBJ1-5,-,TRBV19,CASSPEHRENQPQHF,TGTGCCAGTAGTCCGGAGCACAGGGAGAATCAGCCCCAGCATTTT
-,TRBJ1-1,-,TRBV6-5,CASSYSGGTEAFF,TGTGCCAGCAGTTACTCGGGGGGCACTGAAGCTTTCTTT
-,TRBJ2-3,-,TRBV12-3/TRBV12-4,CASSDRRDTQYF,TGTGCCAGCAGTGACCGGAGGGATACGCAGTATTTT
few,TRBJ1-5,-,TRBV4-2,CASSHTGQGPLAQHF,TGTGCCAGCAGCCATACAGGGCAGGGTCCCTTGGCCCAGCATTTT
-,TRBJ2-5,TRBD2,TRBV28,CASWTGPGGTQYF,TGTGCCAGCTGGACCGGGCCGGGGGGGACCCAGTACTTC
-,TRBJ1-5,-,TRBV5-5,CASSNLQGLSQPQHF,TGTGCCAGCAGCAACCTACAGGGTCTTAGTCAGCCCCAGCATTTT
few,TRBJ1-2,-,TRBV2,CASSDDSQFYGYTF,TGTGCCAGCAGTGATGACAGCCAATTCTATGGCTACACCTTC
-,TRBJ2-5,-,TRBV29-1,CSVMDSWGETQYF,TGCAGCGTGATGGACAGCTGGGGAGAGACCCAGTACTTC
-,TRBJ2-4,TRBD2,TRBV10-3,CAISDIHRGGSKNIQYF,TGTGCCATCAGTGATATTCATCGGGGAGGGTCCAAAAACATTCAGTACTTC
-,TRBJ2-7,TRBD2,TRBV2,CASSRLAGASYEQYF,TGTGCCAGCAGTAGACTAGCGGGGGCCTCCTACGAGCAGTACTTC
-,TRBJ1-6,-,TRBV9,CASSEKGVSPLHF,TGTGCCAGCAGCGAAAAGGGGGTATCACCCCTCCACTTT
-,TRBJ2-1,-,TRBV6-2/TRBV6-3,CASSYSSTGSFEQFF,TGTGCCAGCAGTTACTCGAGTACAGGTAGTTTCGAGCAGTTCTTC
-,TRBJ2-7,TRBD1,TRBV4-1,CASSHQDSRGPSSYEQYF,TGCGCCAGCAGCCACCAAGATAGTAGGGGGCCCAGCTCCTACGAGCAGTACTTC
-,TRBJ1-1,-,TRBV2,CASTGSTEAFF,TGTGCCAGCACGGGGAGCACTGAAGCCTTCTTT
-,TRBJ1-2,-,TRBV2,CASSETGPHGYTF,TGTGCCAGCAGTGAAACAGGGCCCCATGGCTACACCTTC
-,TRBJ2-4,-,TRBV11-2,CASSLAVGLAKNIQYF,TGTGCCAGCAGCTTAGCAGTTGGTCTAGCCAAAAACATTCAGTACTTC
-,TRBJ1-1,-,TRBV7-9,CASSWTGLAGRGNTEAFF,TGTGCCAGCAGCTGGACGGGGTTAGCCGGGAGGGGTAACACTGAAGCTTTCTTT
-,TRBJ1-2,-,TRBV7-2,CASSLVAEVNGYTF,TGTGCCAGCAGCTTAGTAGCTGAAGTCAATGGCTACACCTTC
-,TRBJ1-4,-,TRBV7-2,CASSLAGGPNEKLFF,TGTGCCAGCAGCTTAGCGGGGGGTCCTAATGAAAAACTGTTTTTT
-,TRBJ2-7,-,TRBV27,CASSLRAGASYEQYF,TGTGCCAGCAGTTTGCGGGCGGGGGCCTCCTACGAGCAGTACTTC
-,TRBJ2-5,-,TRBV5-5,CASSLANTQETQYF,TGTGCCAGCAGCTTGGCGAACACCCAAGAGACCCAGTACTTC
-,TRBJ2-7,TRBD1,TRBV14,CASSLRQGFYEQYF,TGTGCCAGCAGCCTTCGACAGGGTTTCTACGAGCAGTACTTC
-,TRBJ1-2,-,TRBV5-1,CASSLETSGYTF,TGCGCCAGCAGCTTGGAGACTTCTGGCTACACCTTC
-,TRBJ1-2,TRBD1,TRBV5-1,CASSLQTGTSGYTF,TGCGCCAGCAGCCTCCAGACAGGGACCAGTGGCTACACCTTC
-,TRBJ2-7,-,TRBV10-3,CAISEAGEASYEQYF,TGTGCCATCAGTGAGGCCGGGGAAGCCTCCTACGAGCAGTACTTC
once,TRBJ2-5,TRBD2,TRBV18,CASSTRLAVGRETQYF,TGTGCCAGCTCAACTCGACTAGCGGTGGGGAGAGAGACCCAGTACTTC
-,TRBJ1-1,-,TRBV11-2,CASSLERNTEAFF,TGTGCCAGCAGCCTAGAGAGGAACACTGAAGCTTTCTTT
-,TRBJ1-1,-,TRBV7-8,CASSLEQLNTEAFF,TGTGCCAGCAGCTTAGAACAGTTGAACACTGAAGCTTTCTTT
-,TRBJ2-3,TRBD2,TRBV5-1,CASSFARGGSTDTQYF,TGCGCCAGCAGCTTTGCTCGGGGGGGCAGCACAGATACGCAGTATTTT
-,TRBJ1-4,TRBD1,TRBV4-1,CASSQLSGGGEKLFF,TGCGCCAGCAGCCAATTATCAGGGGGCGGTGAAAAACTGTTTTTT
-,TRBJ2-7,TRBD1,TRBV7-3,CASSAGTGEYEQYF,TGTGCCAGCAGCGCTGGGACAGGGGAGTACGAGCAGTACTTC
-,TRBJ2-3,-,TRBV10-2,CASSEFVDTQYF,TGCGCCAGCAGTGAATTCGTGGATACGCAGTATTTT
-,TRBJ2-3,-,TRBV5-5,CASSFPTRAGPQIDTQYF,TGTGCCAGCAGCTTTCCCACCCGGGCAGGGCCACAGATTGATACGCAGTATTTT
-,TRBJ2-7,TRBD2,TRBV7-9,CASSGEGRPYEQYF,TGTGCCAGCTCGGGGGAGGGCCGCCCCTACGAGCAGTACTTC